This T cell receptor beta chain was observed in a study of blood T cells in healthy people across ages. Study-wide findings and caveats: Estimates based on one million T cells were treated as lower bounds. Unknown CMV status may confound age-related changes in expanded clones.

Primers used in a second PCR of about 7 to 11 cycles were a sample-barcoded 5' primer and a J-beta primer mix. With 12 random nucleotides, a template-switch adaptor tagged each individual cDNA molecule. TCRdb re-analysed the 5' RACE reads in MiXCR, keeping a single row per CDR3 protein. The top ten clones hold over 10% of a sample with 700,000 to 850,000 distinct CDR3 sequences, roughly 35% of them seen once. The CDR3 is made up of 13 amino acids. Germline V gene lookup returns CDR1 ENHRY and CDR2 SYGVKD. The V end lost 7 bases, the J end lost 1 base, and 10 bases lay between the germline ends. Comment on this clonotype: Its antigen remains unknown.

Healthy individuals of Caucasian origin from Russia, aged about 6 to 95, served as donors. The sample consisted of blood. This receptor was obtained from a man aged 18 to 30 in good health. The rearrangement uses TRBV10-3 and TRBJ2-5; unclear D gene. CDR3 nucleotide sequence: TGTGCCATCAATCAGTCTCCCCAAGAGACCCAGTACTTC. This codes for CAINQSPQETQYF.